The 30 T cell receptor beta chains below were found in one sample sequenced in a study of CD8 T cells in Susac syndrome. An amount of RNA that ranged from roughly 0.45 to 1 ug was reverse transcribed with random hexamers. TCRdb reprocessed the immunoSEQ multiplex PCR reads via MiXCR and lists one record per CDR3 protein. The table shows a few hundred thousand distinct CDR3 sequences, with about 88% occurring only once. Sequenced sample: CD8+ T cells from PBMCs. All receptors derive from a human donor with multiple sclerosis.

The chain is built from TRBV7-9 and TRBJ2-2, with 9 bases that match TRBD2. Per germline, CDR1 SEHNR and CDR2 FQNEAQ (reference sequence). CDR3 length: 17 residues. V trimming: 8 bases; J trimming: 4 bases; junction bases outside the gene matches: 14. DNA for the CDR3: TGTGCCAGCTCGGCAGCGGCGGGAGGGCCAGGCACCGGGGAGCTGTTTTTT. It encodes CASSAAAGGPGTGELFF.

The sample holds one count of this clonotype. The rearrangement links TRBV7-9 to TRBJ2-4, with 9 nucleotides matching TRBD1. V shed 3 bases and J 0 bases; nucleotides not matched to a gene: 12. This CDR3 has 19 amino acids. Germline assignment: CDR1 SEHNR and CDR2 FQNEAQ (reference sequence). The CDR3 here is CASSFAPDDRGKAKNIQYF. The CDR3, as DNA: TGTGCCAGCAGCTTCGCCCCCGACGACAGGGGGAAAGCCAAAAACATTCAGTACTTC.

About this clonotype itself: At one of its ends the junction is not consistent with the germline gene, which may arise from a read error. The gene calls are TRBV24-1 and TRBJ2-3; D gene unclear. In germline, CDR1 is KGHDR, CDR2 SFDVKD. The CDR3 has 13 residues. CDR3 nucleotides: TGTGCCACCCGTGACGGGAGCACAGATACGCAGTATTTT. Translated: CATRDGSTDTQYF.

The chain employs TRBV2 and TRBJ1-2; 8 nucleotides match TRBD1. Trimming at V came to 7 bases and at J to 4 bases, leaving 8 bases not matched to a gene. The CDR3 extends over 14 amino acids. Germline V gene sequence: CDR1 SNHLY, CDR2 FYNNEI. The CDR3 sequence is CASIPGGAPYGYTF. In DNA form, the CDR3 reads TGTGCCAGCATCCCAGGGGGCGCGCCCTATGGCTACACCTTC.

This clonotype has a handful of counts. This rearrangement joins TRBV12-3 or TRBV12-4 to TRBJ2-1; the D gene is possibly TRBD2 (6 bases). The CDR3 has 12 amino acids. Trimming cost V 1 base and J 9 bases, with 7 bases left between them. CDR3 sequence: CASSLGRVEQFF. The CDR3 coding sequence is TGTGCCAGCAGTTTAGGGAGGGTTGAGCAGTTCTTC.

The V call is TRBV20-1, the J call TRBJ2-5; the D is unclear. Germline CDR1 and CDR2: DFQATT and SNEGSKA (reference sequence). The CDR3 runs 15 residues. V lost 6 bases and J 0 bases, leaving 17 bases between the germline ends. CDR3 coding DNA: TGCAGTGCCGATGCCAAGGGCGACAACCAAGAGACCCAGTACTTC. Encoded protein: CSADAKGDNQETQYF.

The chain is built from TRBV29-1 and TRBJ1-4; D ambiguous. Per germline, CDR1 SQVTM and CDR2 ANQGSEA. This CDR3 spans 13 amino acids. V was shortened by 7 bases and J by 8 bases, with 17 bases between the two germline ends. This chain's CDR3 is CSARGGLGEKLFF. In DNA form, the CDR3 reads TGCAGCGCCCGGGGAGGGTTGGGCGAAAAACTGTTTTTT.

V is TRBV6-5 and J is TRBJ2-7; 7 nucleotides align to TRBD1. The germline V gene has CDR1 MNHEY and CDR2 SVGAGI. This CDR3 is 14 amino acids long. The CDR3 nucleotides are TGTCCATTCCAGATGGGACAGATTACCTACGAGCAGTACTTC. It specifies CPFQMGQITYEQYF.

The V and J genes are TRBV28 and TRBJ2-1; perhaps TRBD1 as D (6 bases). Germline values: CDR1 MDHEN, CDR2 SYDVKM. The length of the CDR3 is 14 residues. V gave up 9 bases and J gave up 5 bases, with 17 bases separating them. CDR3: CASSRPGTHNEQFF. Written as DNA, the CDR3 is TGTGCCAGTTCTAGGCCCGGGACACACAATGAGCAGTTCTTC. The variable domain in full, with the rest retrieved from reference TRBV28 and TRBJ2-1, is DVKVTQSSRYLVKRTGEKVFLECVQDMDHENMFWYRQDPGLGLRLIYFSYDVKMKEKGDIPEGYSVSREKKERFSLILESASTNQTSMYLCASSRPGTHNEQFFGPGTRLTVL.

The chain uses TRBV6-6 and TRBJ2-7, with 9 bases fitting TRBD1. Germline V gives CDR1 MNHNY, CDR2 SVGAGI (reference sequence). Trimming cost V 5 bases and J 4 bases; bases outside gene matches: 6. The CDR3 runs 14 residues. CDR3 DNA: TGTGCCAGCAGTCAGCGGGACAGGGTTTACGAGCAGTACTTC. Amino acid sequence: CASSQRDRVYEQYF.

The chain employs TRBV7-9 and TRBJ1-2, with TRBD1 matching over 9 bases. The CDR3 covers 19 residues. The junction had 15 bases not matched to a gene; V was cut back by 0 bases and J by 4 bases. CDR1 SEHNR and CDR2 FQNEAQ come from the germline V gene (reference sequence). CDR3 sequence reads: CASSLASRTTGTGSYGYTF. For the CDR3, the DNA is TGTGCCAGCAGCTTAGCTAGCCGTACGACCGGGACAGGGTCCTATGGCTACACCTTC.

The chain joins TRBV27 to TRBJ2-7, with D uncertain. V was cut by 4 bases and J by 4 bases, with 8 bases left in between. CDR1 is MNHEY, CDR2 SMNVEV, per germline (reference sequence). The CDR3 has 12 amino acids. The CDR3 coding sequence is TGTGCCAGCAGTTCCGACTTGTACGAGCAGTACTTC. Translating gives CASSSDLYEQYF.

Here the CDR3 reads CASSLTQAGWEKLFF. CDR3 nucleotide sequence: TGTGCCAGCAGCTTAACACAGGCCGGGTGGGAAAAACTGTTTTTT. The chain is built from TRBV11-2 and TRBJ1-4; TRBD1 is a possible D gene (5 bases). V lost 2 bases and J 8 bases, leaving 15 bases between the germline ends. Germline V CDR1 and CDR2: SGHAT, FQNNGV. This CDR3 is built from 15 residues.

The DNA of the CDR3 is TGCAGTGCTAGAGGAGGGCTAGCGGGAGGGCCGTCCTACAATGAGCAGTTCTTC. Translating gives CSARGGLAGGPSYNEQFF. J is TRBJ2-1 and V is TRBV20-1; 12 bases fit TRBD2. The J segment lost 1 base and the V segment lost 1 base, leaving 8 bases of the junction unmatched. Germline CDR1 DFQATT, CDR2 SNEGSKA (reference sequence). The CDR3 runs to 18 residues.

This clonotype was seen once. The chain employs TRBV29-1 and TRBJ2-5, with 9 bases lining up with TRBD1. The germline V gene has CDR1 SQVTM and CDR2 ANQGSEA. The CDR3 runs 13 residues. V lost 7 bases and J lost 5; bases outside the gene matches: 8. As DNA, the CDR3 is TGCAGCGCTGGATGGACAGGGGAGGAGACCCAGTACTTC. Amino acids: CSAGWTGEETQYF.

This clonotype turned up a few times. This sequence joins TRBV4-1 and TRBJ2-7; D ambiguous. This CDR3 has 14 residues. The V gene's germline CDR1 is MGHRA and CDR2 YSYEKL. Between the trimmed V and J ends, which lost 1 base and 0 bases, there was a span of 7 bases. The CDR3 region is CASSQVELSYEQYF. DNA of the CDR3: TGCGCCAGCAGCCAAGTGGAACTCTCCTACGAGCAGTACTTC.

The chain joins TRBV12-3 or TRBV12-4 to TRBJ1-2; TRBD1 is a possible D gene (6 bases). The ends were cut back, 4 bases at V and 7 bases at J, with 16 bases in the middle. The CDR3 consists of 14 residues. The DNA for the CDR3 is TGTGCCAGCAGTTCCGGGACAAACCCCTCTGGCTACACCTTC. It translates to CASSSGTNPSGYTF.

The chain couples TRBV11-1 to TRBJ2-1; the match to TRBD2 covers 14 bases. Per the germline V gene, CDR1 is SGHAT and CDR2 is FQDESV (reference sequence). The V segment lost 2 bases and the J segment 1 base; nucleotides outside the gene matches: 10. The CDR3 has 20 amino acids. The CDR3 reads CASSLPRQGLAGVSYNEQFF. CDR3 coding DNA: TGTGCCAGCAGCTTACCGAGACAGGGACTAGCGGGAGTATCCTACAATGAGCAGTTCTTC.

J is TRBJ2-5 and V is TRBV13; TRBD2 aligns across 7 bases. V lost 5 bases, J lost 4 bases, and 4 bases stayed unmatched. The CDR3 is 13 amino acids. The germline CDR1 and CDR2 sequences are PRHDT and FYEKMQ (reference sequence). The CDR3 reads CASSRRLAETQYF. CDR3 coding DNA: TGTGCCAGCAGCCGACGACTAGCAGAGACCCAGTACTTC.

The rearrangement joins TRBV3-1 to TRBJ2-7, with a tentative D call TRBD1 (6 bases). Germline CDR1 is LGHDT and CDR2 is YNNKEL (reference sequence). The CDR3 runs 12 residues. The V gene lost 2 bases and the J gene lost 5 bases, with 7 bases spanning the gap. CDR3 in amino acids: CASSQWGHEQYF. The CDR3 DNA reads TGTGCCAGCAGCCAATGGGGGCACGAGCAGTACTTC.

This clonotype was observed a single time. The rearrangement links TRBV7-3 to TRBJ2-7; 13 nucleotides align to TRBD2. Germline CDR1 SGHTA, CDR2 FQGTGA. The CDR3 spans 17 residues. After removal of 5 bases from V and 3 bases from J, the junction contained 10 bases not matched to a gene. CDR3 loop: CASSTGLAGVRDYEQYF. The CDR3 bases are TGTGCCAGCAGCACCGGACTAGCGGGAGTTAGGGACTACGAGCAGTACTTC.

CDR3 amino acids: CASSLLSGELFF. The CDR3 DNA reads as TGTGCCAGCAGTTTATTGAGTGGGGAGCTGTTTTTT. The genes are TRBV27 and TRBJ2-2; D remains unclear. V was pared by 1 base and J by 8 bases, with 5 bases between. The CDR3 consists of 12 residues. Per germline, CDR1 MNHEY and CDR2 SMNVEV (reference sequence).

The rearrangement joins TRBV4-1 to TRBJ2-1; no definite D call. Germline CDR1 MGHRA, CDR2 YSYEKL. This CDR3 region has 13 residues. The ends were cut back, 4 bases at V and 7 bases at J, with 11 bases in the middle. CDR3 nucleotides: TGCGCCAGCAGCCTCCCCGACCAAAATGAGCAGTTCTTC. Amino acid sequence: CASSLPDQNEQFF.

The J gene is TRBJ1-1, the V gene TRBV27; D remains ambiguous. V gave up 8 bases and J gave up 7 bases, with 14 bases separating them. CDR1 and CDR2 from the germline V gene are MNHEY and SMNVEV (reference sequence). This CDR3 has 12 residues. The CDR3 loop reads CASGLVGGEAFF. The DNA for the CDR3 is TGTGCCAGCGGCTTGGTCGGTGGTGAAGCTTTCTTT.

In this sample, this clonotype turned up a few times. The chain has TRBV7-6 and TRBJ2-1; TRBD2 matches 7 bases. V trimming: 0 bases; J trimming: 9 bases; junction bases outside the gene matches: 11. Germline values: CDR1 SGHVS, CDR2 FNYEAQ. The CDR3 runs 16 residues. Written as DNA, the CDR3 is TGTGCCAGCAGCTTAGCGGTGGGAGGGCCTTTGGGTGAGCAGTTCTTC. As protein: CASSLAVGGPLGEQFF. The full variable domain, in which reference TRBV7-6 and TRBJ2-1 provide the parts outside the CDR3, is GAGVSQSPRYKVTKRGQDVALRCDPISGHVSLYWYRQALGQGPEFLTYFNYEAQQDKSGLPNDRFSAERPEGSISTLTIQRTEQRDSAMYRCASSLAVGGPLGEQFFGPGTRLTVL.

This rearrangement joins TRBV12-3 or TRBV12-4 to TRBJ2-1; TRBD2 matches 11 bases. CDR3 length: 17 residues. V dropped 7 bases and J dropped 8; count of bases not matched to a gene: 16. For the CDR3, the DNA is TGTGCCAGCAAGCGTAGCGGGAGGGCCGAAGTGAGCTATGAGCAGTTCTTC. Protein: CASKRSGRAEVSYEQFF.

The chain combines TRBV20-1 with TRBJ1-5, with TRBD1 as a possible D gene (6 bases). CDR3 length equals 16 residues. Looked up from germline, CDR1 is DFQATT and CDR2 is SNEGSKA (reference sequence). V lost 3 bases and J 2 bases, leaving 17 bases between the germline ends. The CDR3 spells CSASPTGGRGNQPQHF. The CDR3, as DNA: TGCAGTGCTAGCCCAACGGGGGGGCGAGGCAATCAGCCCCAGCATTTT.

V and J are TRBV27 and TRBJ2-7, with unresolved D. This CDR3 region has 13 residues. Germline V gene lookup returns CDR1 MNHEY and CDR2 SMNVEV (reference sequence). Trimming took 6 bases from V and 3 from J, leaving 12 bases between them. CDR3 sequence (DNA): TGTGCCAGCAGGAATAATAGGATCTACGAGCAGTACTTC. Its translation is CASRNNRIYEQYF.

The chain recombines TRBV2 with TRBJ1-2, with TRBD1 matching 7 bases. The V gene end was trimmed by 2 bases and the J gene end by 0 bases; junction bases not matched to a gene: 6. This CDR3 contains 16 residues. Germline values: CDR1 SNHLY, CDR2 FYNNEI. CDR3 coding DNA: TGTGCCAGCAGTGAAAACGACGGGACAGCTAACTATGGCTACACCTTC. Protein sequence: CASSENDGTANYGYTF.

V is TRBV7-9 and J is TRBJ2-1, with D possibly being TRBD2 (5 bases). Germline lookup yields CDR1 SEHNR and CDR2 FQNEAQ (reference sequence). V was clipped by 2 bases and J by 10 bases, with 15 bases between them. The CDR3 has 14 amino acids. This CDR3 is CASSLLVSEGEQFF. The CDR3 bases are TGTGCCAGCAGCTTACTTGTTAGCGAGGGCGAGCAGTTCTTC.